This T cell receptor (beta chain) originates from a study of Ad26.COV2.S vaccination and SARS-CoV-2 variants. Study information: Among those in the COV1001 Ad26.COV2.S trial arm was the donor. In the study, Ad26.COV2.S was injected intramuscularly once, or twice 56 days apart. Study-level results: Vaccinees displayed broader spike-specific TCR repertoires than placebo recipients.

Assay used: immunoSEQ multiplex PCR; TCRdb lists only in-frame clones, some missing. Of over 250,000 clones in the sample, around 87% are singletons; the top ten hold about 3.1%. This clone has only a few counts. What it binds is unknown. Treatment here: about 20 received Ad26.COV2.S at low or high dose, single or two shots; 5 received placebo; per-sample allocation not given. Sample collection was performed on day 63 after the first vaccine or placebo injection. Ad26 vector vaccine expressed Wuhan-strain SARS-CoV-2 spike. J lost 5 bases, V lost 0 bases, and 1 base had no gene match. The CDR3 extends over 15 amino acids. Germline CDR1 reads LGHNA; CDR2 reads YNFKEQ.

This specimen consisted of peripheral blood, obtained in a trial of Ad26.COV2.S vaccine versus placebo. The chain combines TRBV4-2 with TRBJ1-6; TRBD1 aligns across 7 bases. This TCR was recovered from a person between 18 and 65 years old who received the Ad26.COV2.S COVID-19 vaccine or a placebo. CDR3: CASSQEQGNNSPLHF. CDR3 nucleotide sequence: TGTGCCAGCAGCCAAGAACAGGGGAATAATTCACCCCTCCACTTT.